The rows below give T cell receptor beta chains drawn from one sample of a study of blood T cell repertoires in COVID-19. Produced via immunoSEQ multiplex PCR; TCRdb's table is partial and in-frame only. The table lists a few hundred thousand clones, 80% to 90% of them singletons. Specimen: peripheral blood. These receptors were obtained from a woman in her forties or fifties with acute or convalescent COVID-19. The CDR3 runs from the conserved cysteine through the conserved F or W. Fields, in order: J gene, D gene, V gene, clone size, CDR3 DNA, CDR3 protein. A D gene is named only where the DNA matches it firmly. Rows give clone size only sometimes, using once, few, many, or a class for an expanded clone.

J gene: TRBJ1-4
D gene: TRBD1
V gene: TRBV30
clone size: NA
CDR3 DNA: TGTGCCTGGGGACAGGGGGACGTGGATGAAAAACTGTTTTTT
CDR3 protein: CAWGQGDVDEKLFF

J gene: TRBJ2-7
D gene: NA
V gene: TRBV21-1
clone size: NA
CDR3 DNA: TGTGCCAGCAGCCCGGGAGTGGGACCCTCACTTGGGTCCTACGAGCAGTACTTC
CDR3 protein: CASSPGVGPSLGSYEQYF

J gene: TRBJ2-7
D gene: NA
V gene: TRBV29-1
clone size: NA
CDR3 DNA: TGCAGCGTTGGGGGCGGAAATTCCTACGAGCAGTACTTC
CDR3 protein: CSVGGGNSYEQYF

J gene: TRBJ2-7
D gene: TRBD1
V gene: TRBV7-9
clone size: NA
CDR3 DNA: TGTGCCAGCACCAGGACGGGACAGGGCTACGAGCAGTACTTC
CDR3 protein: CASTRTGQGYEQYF

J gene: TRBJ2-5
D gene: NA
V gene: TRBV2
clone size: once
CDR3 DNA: TGTGCCAGCAGTGAAGCGGGGGCCCAAGAGACCCAGTACTTC
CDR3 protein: CASSEAGAQETQYF

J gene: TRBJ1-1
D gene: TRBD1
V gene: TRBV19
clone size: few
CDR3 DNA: TGTGCCAGTAGCCCCGGACAGGAGGGGACTGAAGCTTTCTTT
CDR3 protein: CASSPGQEGTEAFF

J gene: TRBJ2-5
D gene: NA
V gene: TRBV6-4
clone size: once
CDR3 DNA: TGTGCCAGCAGCTTCACACCGGGGAAGACCCAGTACTTC
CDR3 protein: CASSFTPGKTQYF

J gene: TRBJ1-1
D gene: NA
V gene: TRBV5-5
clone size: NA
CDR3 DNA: TGTGCCAGCAGCTTCTTGGTAGAGAACACTGAAGCTTTCTTT
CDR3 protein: CASSFLVENTEAFF

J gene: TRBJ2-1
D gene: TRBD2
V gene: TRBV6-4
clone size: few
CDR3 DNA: TGTGCCAGCAGTGACCTAGCGGGGTTTGAGCAGTTCTTC
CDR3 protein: CASSDLAGFEQFF

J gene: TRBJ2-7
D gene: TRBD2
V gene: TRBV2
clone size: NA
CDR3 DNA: TGTGCCAGCAGTGAAGCGCTTCCTAGCGGGGGGGCCGCGTACTTC
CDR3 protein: CASSEALPSGGAAYF

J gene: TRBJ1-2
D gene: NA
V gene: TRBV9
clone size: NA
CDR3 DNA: TGTGCCAGCAGCCCCACGATTGTGGGGGGGGGTGGCTACACCTTC
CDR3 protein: CASSPTIVGGGGYTF

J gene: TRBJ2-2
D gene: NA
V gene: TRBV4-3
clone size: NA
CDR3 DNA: TGCGCCAGCAGCCAAGACCCGGGACTCCCCAACACCGGGGAGCTGTTTTTT
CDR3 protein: CASSQDPGLPNTGELFF

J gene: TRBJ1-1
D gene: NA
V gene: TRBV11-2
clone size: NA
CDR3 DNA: TGTGCCAGCAGCTTAGGTACGGGGTCCCAAGCTTTCTTT
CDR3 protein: CASSLGTGSQAFF

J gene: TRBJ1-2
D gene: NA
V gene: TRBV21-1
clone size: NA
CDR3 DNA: TGTGCCAGCAGCAAAAACGAGGCCGGTCCGCAATTC
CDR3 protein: CASSKNEAGPQF

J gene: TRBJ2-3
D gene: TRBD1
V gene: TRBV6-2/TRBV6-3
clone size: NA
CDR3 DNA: TGTGCCAGCAGTTACTCCTCCCGGGACAGCCATACAGATACGCAGTATTTT
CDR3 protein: CASSYSSRDSHTDTQYF

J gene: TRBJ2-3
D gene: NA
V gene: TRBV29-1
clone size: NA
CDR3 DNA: TGCAGCGTTGAAGCCCGCAGGGGAATGGTATCAGATACGCAGTATTTT
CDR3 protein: CSVEARRGMVSDTQYF